This T cell receptor (beta chain) was sequenced during a study of cytomegalovirus exposure and HLA in healthy donors. About the research overall: Researchers previously reported finding more than 100 million unique TCR beta sequences from some 180 million T cells. 81% of around 390 genotyped donors fell in the Caucasian-associated ancestry cluster. Broader study findings: Among the most significant clusters, several appeared linked to common viral pathogens in a later analysis. The classifier was said to identify cytomegalovirus status with high specificity and sensitivity.

CDR1 is SGHTA, CDR2 FQGTGA, per germline. Trimming at V came to 5 bases and at J to 5 bases, leaving 14 bases not matched to a gene. The CDR3 spans 16 residues. Regarding this clone: The antigen remains unidentified.

With 60 Vbeta and 13 Jbeta primers, the PCR was carried out. Here immunoSEQ multiplex PCR was the method, and the copy in TCRdb shows in-frame clones only, minus some. The sample has some 150,000 clones, approximately 80% seen once. The chain links TRBV7-3 to TRBJ1-2, with 7 bases matching TRBD1. The sequenced material came from PBMCs. The receptor comes from a man in his forties or fifties in good health and CMV-seronegative. The CDR3 loop is CASSALPTGPEYGYTF. CDR3 DNA: TGTGCCAGCAGCGCACTACCGACAGGGCCCGAGTATGGCTACACCTTC.